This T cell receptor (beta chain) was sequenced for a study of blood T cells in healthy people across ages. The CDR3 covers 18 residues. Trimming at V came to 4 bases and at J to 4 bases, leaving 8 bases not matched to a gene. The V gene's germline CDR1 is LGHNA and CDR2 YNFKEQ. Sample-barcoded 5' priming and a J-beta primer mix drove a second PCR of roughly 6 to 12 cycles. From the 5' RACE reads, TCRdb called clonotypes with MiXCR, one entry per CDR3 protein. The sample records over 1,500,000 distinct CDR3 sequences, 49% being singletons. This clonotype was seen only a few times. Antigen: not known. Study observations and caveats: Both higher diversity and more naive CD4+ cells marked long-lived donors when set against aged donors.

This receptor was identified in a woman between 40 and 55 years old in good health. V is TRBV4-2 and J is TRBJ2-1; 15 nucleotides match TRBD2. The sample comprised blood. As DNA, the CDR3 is TGTGCCAGCAGCCCCGGGACTAGCGGGGGGCCCCGTTACAATGAGCAGTTCTTC. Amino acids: CASSPGTSGGPRYNEQFF.